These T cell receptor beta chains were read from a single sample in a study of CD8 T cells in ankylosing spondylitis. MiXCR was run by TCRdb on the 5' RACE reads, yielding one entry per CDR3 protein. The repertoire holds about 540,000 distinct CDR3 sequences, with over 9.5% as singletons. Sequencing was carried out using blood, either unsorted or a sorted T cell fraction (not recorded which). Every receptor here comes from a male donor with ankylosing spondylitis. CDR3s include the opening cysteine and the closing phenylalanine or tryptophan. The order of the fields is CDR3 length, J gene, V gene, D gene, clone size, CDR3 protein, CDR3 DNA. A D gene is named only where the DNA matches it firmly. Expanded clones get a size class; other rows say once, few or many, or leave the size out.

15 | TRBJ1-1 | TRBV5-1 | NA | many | CASSFTLGPDTEAFF | TGCGCCAGCAGCTTTACCCTGGGGCCGGACACTGAAGCTTTCTTT
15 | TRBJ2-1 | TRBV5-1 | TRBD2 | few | CASSPGGISYNEQFF | TGCGCCAGCAGCCCCGGGGGGATCTCCTACAATGAGCAGTTCTTC
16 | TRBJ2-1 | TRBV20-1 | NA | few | CSAEPPGAAGRDEQFF | TGCAGTGCTGAACCCCCGGGGGCTGCGGGCCGGGATGAGCAGTTCTTC
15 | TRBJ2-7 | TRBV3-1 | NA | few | CASSQSLAATYEQYF | TGTGCCAGCAGCCAATCACTAGCCGCTACCTACGAGCAGTACTTC
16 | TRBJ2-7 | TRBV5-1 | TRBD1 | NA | CASSPTGGAYYDEQYF | TGCGCCAGCAGCCCGACAGGGGGCGCATATTACGACGAGCAGTACTTC
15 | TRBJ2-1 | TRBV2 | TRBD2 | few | CASRSGRISYNEQFF | TGTGCCAGCAGAAGCGGGAGGATCTCCTACAATGAGCAGTTCTTC
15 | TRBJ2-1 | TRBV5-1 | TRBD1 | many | CASSSGTGLGNEQFF | TGCGCCAGCAGCTCCGGGACAGGGTTAGGCAATGAGCAGTTCTTC
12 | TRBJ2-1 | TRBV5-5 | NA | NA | CASTVRANEQFF | TGTGCCAGCACCGTCCGGGCAAATGAGCAGTTCTTC
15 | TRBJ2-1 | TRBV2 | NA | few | CASSSTGTTFNEQFF | TGTGCCAGCAGCTCTACCGGGACAACGTTCAATGAGCAGTTCTTC
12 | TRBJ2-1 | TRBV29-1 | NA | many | CSGRLSYNEQFF | TGCAGCGGGCGACTGTCCTACAATGAGCAGTTCTTC
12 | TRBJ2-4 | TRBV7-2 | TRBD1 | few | CASSRDSTIQYF | TGTGCCAGCAGCCGGGACAGTACCATTCAGTACTTC
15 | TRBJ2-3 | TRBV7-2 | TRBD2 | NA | CASSLVAGLTDTQYF | TGTGCCAGCAGCTTAGTAGCGGGTCTCACAGATACGCAGTATTTT
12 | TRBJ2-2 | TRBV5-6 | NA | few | CASSLTSRELFF | TGTGCCAGCAGCTTGACGAGCCGGGAGCTGTTTTTT
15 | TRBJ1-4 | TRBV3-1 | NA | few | CASSQGSRSNEKLFF | TGTGCCAGCAGCCAAGGGTCCAGATCTAATGAAAAACTGTTTTTT
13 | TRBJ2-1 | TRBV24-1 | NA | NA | CATMGPYYNEQFF | TGTGCCACCATGGGCCCATACTACAATGAGCAGTTCTTC
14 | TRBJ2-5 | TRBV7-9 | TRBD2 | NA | CASSLNAGGETQYF | TGTGCCAGCAGCTTAAATGCGGGGGGAGAGACCCAGTACTTC
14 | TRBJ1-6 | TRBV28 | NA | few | CASSLRQYNSPLHF | TGTGCCAGCAGTTTAAGACAGTATAATTCACCCCTCCACTTT
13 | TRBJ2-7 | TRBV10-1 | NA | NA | CAPGQIIIYEQYF | TGCGCCCCGGGGCAGATAATTATCTACGAGCAGTACTTC
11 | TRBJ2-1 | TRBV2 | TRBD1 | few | CAITGGNEQFF | TGTGCCATAACAGGGGGGAATGAGCAGTTCTTC
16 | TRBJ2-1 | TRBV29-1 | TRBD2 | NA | CSVARLAGGPGNEQFF | TGCAGCGTCGCCAGACTAGCGGGAGGGCCTGGGAATGAGCAGTTCTTC
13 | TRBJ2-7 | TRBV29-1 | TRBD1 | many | CSVGGDRWIEQYF | TGCAGCGTTGGGGGGGACAGGTGGATTGAGCAGTACTTC
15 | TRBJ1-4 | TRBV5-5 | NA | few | CASSPLGSTNEKLFF | TGTGCCAGCAGCCCCCTGGGATCAACTAATGAAAAACTGTTTTTT